Each of the 10 T cell receptor beta chains below was sequenced from the same sample in a study of CD8+ T cells in alopecia areata. TCR sequencing used cDNA made by reverse transcription of extracted RNA. Clones were read by immunoSEQ multiplex PCR, and TCRdb kept only the in-frame ones, dropping some. Found here are 150,000 or so clones, roughly 50% of them singletons; the top ten hold about 6.4%. The sequenced sample was CD4+ T cells sorted from blood. These receptors all stem from a human donor with alopecia areata.

This clone was seen a single time. J is TRBJ1-1 and V is TRBV6-1; no clear D. This CDR3 contains 13 residues. In germline, CDR1 is MNHNS, CDR2 SASEGT. V was pared by 2 bases and J by 6 bases, with 10 bases between. The CDR3: CASSERSPPEAFF. CDR3 nucleotides: TGTGCCAGCAGTGAAAGATCACCCCCTGAAGCTTTCTTT.

This clone was counted only a few times. This sequence joins TRBV15 and TRBJ2-3, with a tentative D call TRBD1 (6 bases). Germline V CDR1 and CDR2: LNHNV, YYDKDF (reference sequence). The V and J ends lost 0 bases and 5 bases respectively, with 12 bases between them. The CDR3 length is 15 residues. CDR3 sequence reads: CATSREEAGVDTQYF. In nucleotides, the CDR3 is TGTGCCACCAGCAGAGAGGAGGCAGGGGTAGATACGCAGTATTTT.

This chain joins TRBV5-1 and TRBJ2-1; D remains unclear. V was pared by 0 bases and J by 5 bases, with 12 bases between. The CDR3 has 15 residues. Germline V gives CDR1 SGHRS, CDR2 YFSETQ. The CDR3 here is CASSLGSAAHNEQFF. CDR3 bases: TGCGCCAGCAGCTTGGGATCGGCGGCTCACAATGAGCAGTTCTTC.

This chain links TRBV7-8 with TRBJ2-7; D unresolved. In germline, CDR1 is SGHVS, CDR2 FQNEAQ. This CDR3 has 15 residues. The ends were cut back, 1 base at V and 0 bases at J, with 10 bases in the middle. DNA of the CDR3: TGTGCCAGCAGCTTAGTCGCGGTTAGCTCCTACGAGCAGTACTTC. It is translated as CASSLVAVSSYEQYF.

The chain couples TRBV2 to TRBJ2-7; D is unresolved. Trimming cost V 3 bases and J 5 bases, with 2 bases left between them. The CDR3 is 10 amino acids. Germline V gives CDR1 SNHLY, CDR2 FYNNEI. The CDR3 nucleotides read TGTGCCAGCAGTGAGGACGAGCAGTACTTC. Translating it yields CASSEDEQYF.

The chain uses TRBV30 and TRBJ2-6; D might be TRBD1 or TRBD2, each matching 5 bases. This CDR3 is built from 17 residues. V lost 4 bases, J lost 0 bases, and 16 bases lay in between. Germline CDR1 reads GTSNPN; CDR2 reads SVGIG (reference sequence). CDR3 coding DNA: TGTGCCTGGACCCCTCTGGGGACGTTCTCTGGGGCCAACGTCCTGACTTTC. The encoded protein is CAWTPLGTFSGANVLTF. Complete variable domain (other parts from reference TRBV30 and TRBJ2-6): SQTIHQWPATLVQPVGSPLSLECTVEGTSNPNLYWYRQAAGRGLQLLFYSVGIGQISSEVPQNLSASRPQDRQFILSSKKLLLSDSGFYLCAWTPLGTFSGANVLTFGAGSRLTVL.

This clone was counted between two and nine times. The gene calls are TRBV29-1 and TRBJ2-2, with TRBD1 matching over 7 bases. The CDR3 is 13 amino acids. Trimming cost V 7 bases and J 5 bases; bases outside gene matches: 7. CDR1 is SQVTM and CDR2 is ANQGSEA in the germline V gene. CDR3 residues: CSGRGTATGELFF. CDR3 nucleotides: TGCAGCGGTCGAGGGACAGCAACCGGGGAGCTGTTTTTT.

V is TRBV29-1 and J is TRBJ2-5; D tentatively fits TRBD1 or TRBD2 (6 bases each). Looked up from germline, CDR1 is SQVTM and CDR2 is ANQGSEA. Trimming took off 4 bases at V and 7 bases at J, with 16 bases between the two ends. The CDR3 is 13 amino acids. CDR3 sequence reads: CSVGTAGGATQYF. The CDR3 coding sequence is TGCAGCGTTGGGACAGCCGGGGGAGCGACCCAGTACTTC.

The chain carries TRBV19 and TRBJ2-2; no clear D gene. The CDR3 covers 14 residues. The germline V gene has CDR1 LNHDA and CDR2 SQIVND (reference sequence). Trimming left V 7 bases short and J 0 bases short, with 9 bases between. The CDR3 loop is CASMTATNTGELFF. In nucleotides, the CDR3 is TGTGCCAGTATGACGGCAACGAACACCGGGGAGCTGTTTTTT. The full variable domain, rest sourced from reference TRBV19 and TRBJ2-2, is DGGITQSPKYLFRKEGQNVTLSCEQNLNHDAMYWYRQDPGQGLRLIYYSQIVNDFQKGDIAEGYSVSREKKESFPLTVTSAQKNPTAFYLCASMTATNTGELFFGEGSRLTVL.

This clone was detected only once. This rearrangement joins TRBV29-1 to TRBJ2-1; 7 bases fit TRBD1. Unmatched junction bases numbered 16, after V lost 3 bases and J lost 14 bases. The germline V gene has CDR1 SQVTM and CDR2 ANQGSEA. The CDR3 is 14 residues long. Here the CDR3 DNA reads TGCAGCGTTGAGCGGACAGGTCAACGGGTAGAGGAGTTCTTC. Translation: CSVERTGQRVEEFF.